Each of the 12 T cell receptor beta chains below was sequenced from the same sample in a study of human T cells and chemical hapten exposure. Time point reported: patch test 1, 2 weeks after DPC sensitization. Treatment reported: therapeutic diphenylcyclopropenone sensitization with weekly scalp DPC. One entry per CDR3 protein results from TCRdb running MiXCR on the RACE reads. The sample yields tens of thousands of distinct CDR3 sequences, approximately 12% seen once. This specimen was whole blood, taken in connection with sensitization to the hapten diphenylcyclopropenone (DPC). These receptors were collected from a woman aged 60-70 years with alopecia areata. Some clones in this sample may be carry-over from other donors' samples.

This chain uses TRBV6-5 with TRBJ2-7, with TRBD2 matching over 7 bases. Looked up from germline, CDR1 is MNHEY and CDR2 is SVGAGI. CDR3 length: 17 amino acids. The trim removed 0 bases at V and 2 bases at J, leaving 10 bases unmatched. The CDR3 loop reads CASSYSGGDPLAYEQYF. Written as DNA, the CDR3 is TGTGCCAGCAGTTACTCGGGGGGGGATCCGCTGGCCTACGAGCAGTACTTC.

Ten or more counts support this clonotype. The chain links TRBV6-2 or TRBV6-3 to TRBJ2-1; tentatively, D is TRBD1 or TRBD2 (5 bases each). Germline CDR1 and CDR2: MNHEY and SVGEGT. The CDR3 is 12 amino acids. Trimming stripped 5 bases from V and 16 bases from J, with 18 bases between. CDR3 bases: TGTGCCAGCAGTATAACCGGGGACCGTTTCTTCTTC. Translation: CASSITGDRFFF.

This clonotype was recorded many times. The V and J genes are TRBV27 and TRBJ1-4, with a possible D match to TRBD1 (6 bases). The V and J ends lost 0 bases and 3 bases respectively, with 20 bases between them. The CDR3 runs 19 residues. Per germline, CDR1 MNHEY and CDR2 SMNVEV (reference sequence). This chain's CDR3 is CASSLSLLGNRVANEKLFF. The CDR3 DNA reads TGTGCCAGCAGTTTATCTCTTCTCGGGAACAGGGTGGCTAATGAAAAACTGTTTTTT.

This clonotype came up a few times. The chain links TRBV20-1 to TRBJ1-6, with D possibly being TRBD1 (6 bases). This CDR3 contains 14 residues. V was trimmed by 3 bases and J by 9 bases, leaving 15 bases between them. In germline, CDR1 is DFQATT, CDR2 SNEGSKA (reference sequence). CDR3 amino acids: CSASPHRDSSPLHF. Here the CDR3 DNA reads TGCAGTGCTAGCCCCCACAGGGATAGTTCACCCCTCCACTTT.

This chain connects TRBV5-1 to TRBJ1-4; 7 nucleotides line up with TRBD1. Germline V gives CDR1 SGHRS, CDR2 YFSETQ. This CDR3 spans 14 amino acids. Trimming took 4 bases from V and 8 from J; bases not matched to a gene: 8. CDR3 sequence: CASSRDRASEKLFF. CDR3 DNA sequence: TGCGCCAGCAGCCGTGACAGGGCTTCCGAAAAACTGTTTTTT.

This clonotype was found a few times. V usage is TRBV4-2 and J usage is TRBJ2-5; 9 bases are shared with TRBD1. The germline gives CDR1 LGHNA, CDR2 YNFKEQ. The V gene end was trimmed by 4 bases and the J gene end by 5 bases; junction bases not matched to a gene: 11. The CDR3 contains 16 residues. The chain's CDR3 is CASSRGDRAEFETQYF. The DNA of the CDR3 is TGTGCCAGCAGCCGCGGGGACAGGGCAGAGTTTGAGACCCAGTACTTC.

This clonotype was seen more than once but under ten times. The V call is TRBV29-1, the J call TRBJ1-2; D unclear. Trimming removed 7 bases from V and 4 bases from J, with 16 bases in between. This CDR3 has 13 residues. Germline-derived CDR1 and CDR2 are SQVTM and ANQGSEA. In DNA form, the CDR3 reads TGCAGCGCCGATGGCCTGGGGTCCTATGGCTACACCTTC. It encodes CSADGLGSYGYTF.

This clonotype was seen a few times. The chain combines TRBV29-1 with TRBJ1-5; D call uncertain. V was clipped by 5 bases and J by 0 bases, with 11 bases between them. CDR1 is SQVTM and CDR2 is ANQGSEA in the germline V gene. The CDR3 runs 14 residues. CDR3 sequence: CSVCEGNSNQPQHF. For the CDR3, the DNA is TGCAGCGTTTGCGAGGGAAATAGCAATCAGCCCCAGCATTTT.

This clonotype came up many times. V usage is TRBV5-1 and J usage is TRBJ2-7; TRBD1 aligns across 9 bases. V was clipped by 3 bases and J by 9 bases; unmatched bases: 10. Germline V gene sequence: CDR1 SGHRS, CDR2 YFSETQ. The CDR3 consists of 14 residues. Written as DNA, the CDR3 is TGCGCCAGCAGCTCCGGGACAGGGTTCTTCGGGCAGTACTTC. Its protein product is CASSSGTGFFGQYF.

This clonotype appeared a few times. The chain carries TRBV5-4 and TRBJ2-7, with 7 bases that match TRBD2. Germline-derived CDR1 and CDR2 are SGHNT and YYREEE (reference sequence). CDR3 length: 15 amino acids. Losses at the gene ends were 0 bases for V and 0 bases for J; bases not matched to a gene: 3. Here the CDR3 DNA reads TGTGCCAGCAGCTTGGGAGGACTAGACTCCTACGAGCAGTACTTC. Amino acids: CASSLGGLDSYEQYF.

The gene calls are TRBV9 and TRBJ2-2, with D perhaps matching TRBD1 (6 bases). Germline loops: CDR1 SGDLS, CDR2 YYNGEE. V lost 3 bases and J 3 bases, leaving 12 bases between the germline ends. The CDR3 has 15 residues. The CDR3 nucleotides are TGTGCCAGCAGCGGCTCCGGGACATACACCGGGGAGCTGTTTTTT. Its protein product is CASSGSGTYTGELFF. Complete variable domain (other parts from reference TRBV9 and TRBJ2-2): DSGVTQTPKHLITATGQRVTLRCSPRSGDLSVYWYQQSLDQGLQFLIQYYNGEERAKGNILERFSAQQFPDLHSELNLSSLELGDSALYFCASSGSGTYTGELFFGEGSRLTVL.

The chain joins TRBV6-5 to TRBJ1-1; D unresolved. CDR1 MNHEY and CDR2 SVGAGI come from the germline V gene. This CDR3 spans 14 amino acids. V was shortened by 2 bases and J by 3 bases, with 10 bases between the two germline ends. The CDR3 sequence: CASSYTAAYTEAFF. The CDR3 DNA is TGTGCCAGCAGTTACACAGCTGCCTACACTGAAGCTTTCTTT.